The entry that follows covers one TCR beta chain sequence. Its antigen is unidentified. Germline assignment: CDR1 SEHNR and CDR2 FQNEAQ (reference sequence). The length of the CDR3 is 13 residues. Losses at the gene ends were 5 bases for V and 6 bases for J; bases not matched to a gene: 2. The record originates from a study of cytomegalovirus exposure and HLA in healthy donors. Primers included in the PCR were 60 Vbeta and 13 Jbeta primers. Per the original data handling: Among the unique TCR beta chains that a later analysis counted, around 72 million in all, some 10 million were shared. Sequencing used immunoSEQ multiplex PCR; TCRdb keeps in-frame clones, though not all of them. D and trimming come from the DNA, and the V and J calls and clone size come from that table. The sample comprises some 170,000 clones, more than 60% of which are singletons, and under 2.5% rests with the top ten. Whole-study results and caveats: TCR beta V- and J-gene trimming, according to a later analysis, was linked to a missense DCLRE1C variant. HLA-A and HLA-B allele assignments for most subjects were reportedly predicted accurately using TCR beta sequences.

The sequenced material came from PBMCs. The rearrangement links TRBV7-9 to TRBJ2-7; 12 bases agree with TRBD2. This TCR came from a human donor in good health. The CDR3 loop reads CASSPGLAGEQYF. For the CDR3, the DNA is TGTGCCAGCAGCCCGGGACTAGCGGGCGAGCAGTACTTC.